This T cell receptor beta chain was recorded in a study of T cell responses to AZD1222 COVID-19 vaccine (dated by TCRdb to the early 2020s). Study-level background: AZD1222 recipients given second doses at about 4 weeks or at about 12 weeks were pooled, since spike-specific TCR depth and breadth were not found to differ between the two schedules. Trial participants were enrolled by age into 18-55, 56-69 and 70-plus year subgroups, with about 150, 27 and 61 TCR-sequenced participants respectively. A total of more than 230 trial participants underwent TCR sequencing, of whom about 200 had received two doses of AZD1222 and around 25 had received two doses of the MenACWY control vaccine. Results the study describes overall, beyond this receptor: Only 5 to 7 AZD1222 recipients were SARS-CoV-2 seropositive at baseline, limiting conclusions about previously exposed vaccinees. Participants were mostly white British, with more females than males. The authors suggested clonal diversity may have been underestimated. The whole spike protein was spanned by vaccine-associated CD4 TCRs, and dominant responses were seen in regions 160-218 and 743-854. After two AZD1222 doses, both the breadth and the depth of spike-specific TCRs were significantly higher than at day 0 and than in MenACWY recipients. Epitopes outside the regions mutated in the B.1.351 and B.1.1.7 variants were reportedly recognized by nearly half of the unique spike-specific TCRs. The 56-69-year group was small, and its depth increase did not reach significance, likely because of low power. No day 14 peak-response samples were available, so repertoires were characterized only after the peak T cell response.

The CDR3 regions of human TCRbeta chains were analyzed by immunosequencing. In the paper's pipeline: Repertoire TCRs were matched against a reference library of SARS-CoV-2-specific TCRs generated with the MIRA antigen-specificity platform. Breadth was defined as the fraction of unique TCRs that were SARS-CoV-2-associated. Depth was defined as the fraction of total T cells that were SARS-CoV-2-associated. Using the MIRA data, each spike-specific TCR was mapped to the spike region that the TCR reacts to and placed in a CD4 or CD8 class. Log10-transformed breadth and depth values were compared by one-way ANOVA with Sidak's multiple comparisons tests. Entries here come from immuneACCESS through TCRdb and include only in-frame sequences with V and J called. Some clones fail to appear in such tables; in the studies checked, an unresolved V gene covers under half of the shortfall, and the cause of the remainder is unknown. The DNA gave D and trimming, while V, J and clone size come from that table. The sample yields some 170,000 clones; 85% to 90% were counted once. Of the sample, 1.5% to 2% is held by the ten largest clones.

From the cysteine through the phenylalanine, the CDR3 covers 13 amino acids. The kept DNA is CDR3 alone, 39 bases in frame from the first base. The germline V gene provides CDR1 SGHRS and CDR2 YFSETQ. V loses 2 bases of germline sequence and J loses 2 bases, and the interval between the two ends is 7 bases. The time point label corresponds to: baseline before first vaccination. The vaccinee samples were drawn from two UK trials, COV001 and COV002, one of which was a single-blind randomized controlled phase 2/3 trial testing AZD1222 (ChAdOx1 nCoV-19) in healthy adults. For TCRbeta chain sequencing, PBMC samples from trial participants were taken at day 0 and at day 28 after the second dose. Worth noting for this clone: The target of this receptor is not known. Qualities for individual bases were not recorded, and no much larger clone is one base off.

The sequences come from peripheral blood, collected on day 0 of AZD1222 vaccination. This chain joins TRBV5-1 to TRBJ1-2, with the D gene too uncertain to name. The TCR was taken from an adult in good health. The CDR3: CASSFIGNYGYTF. The bases are TGCGCCAGCAGCTTTATAGGGAACTATGGCTACACCTTC.